The 2 T cell receptor beta chains listed next were all sequenced from one sample in a study of blood T cell repertoires in COVID-19. Clones were read by immunoSEQ multiplex PCR, and TCRdb kept only the in-frame ones, dropping some. The sample lists roughly 90,000 clones, roughly 80% occurring once. The source material was peripheral blood. The receptors derive from a woman between 70 and 85 years old with acute or convalescent COVID-19.

In this sample, this clone turned up a few times. V gene TRBV30 combines with J gene TRBJ2-5; 9 bases fit TRBD1. Germline V gene lookup returns CDR1 GTSNPN and CDR2 SVGIG (reference sequence). There are 15 residues in the CDR3. Germline trimming cut 1 base from V and 5 bases from J; bases unmatched to any gene: 8. CDR3 bases: TGTGCCTGGAGTGAGGGACAGGGTACGGGGGAGACCCAGTACTTC. The encoded protein is CAWSEGQGTGETQYF.

The chain employs TRBV10-2 and TRBJ2-2; D is possibly TRBD2 (6 bases). With 0 bases removed from V and 4 bases from J, the gap between germline ends came to 9 bases. This CDR3 spans 15 amino acids. Germline CDR1 is WSHSY and CDR2 is SAAADI. The DNA of the CDR3 is TGCGCCAGCAGTGAGTCGGGGGGAGCCACCGGGGAGCTGTTTTTT. This translates into CASSESGGATGELFF.